This TCR beta chain is from a study of T-cell reconstitution after alpha-beta-depleted transplantation in children (TCRdb year 2016). Study-wide context: Using TCR repertoire profiling, the study quantitatively followed how T-cell immune reconstitution unfolded in children after TCRalphabeta/CD19-depleted allogeneic hematopoietic cell transplantation.

The library was built by means of PCR. Sequencing used an Illumina HiSeq 2500. Molecular barcoding was employed in the preparation of TCR libraries, with unique molecular identifiers being used to normalize TCRbeta repertoire quantification. In-frame beta chains were kept once TCRdb had trimmed the public reads at Q25 with fastp and called clones with MiXCR. Under each unique CDR3 protein, matching rows form one entry showing the most common genes and DNA. This sample is represented by hundreds of thousands of distinct CDR3 sequences; around 17% of them were singletons. Together, the top ten hold 0.8% to 1.1% of the sample. In its sample, this clonotype was seen many times. This receptor's antigen is unknown. No much larger clone is present one base from it, and per-base qualities are unavailable. From the cysteine up to the phenylalanine, the CDR3 has a length of 14 residues. CDR3 DNA is the only sequence kept; it has 42 bases, read in frame from the first base. CDR1 and CDR2, per the germline V gene, are ENHRY and SYGVKD. V and J lose 0 bases and 5 bases, and a span of 10 bases separates them.

The sequencing here drew on PBMCs from the stem cell graft donor, taken from the stem cell graft. The source is a human donor who donated a stem cell graft to a child with acute myeloid leukemia. Recombination linked TRBV10-3 to TRBJ2-5; the D gene is possibly TRBD1, with 5 bases matching. The nucleotide sequence is TGTGCCATCAGTGAGTCTGGCAGGGCTGAGACCCAGTACTTC. Translated, it reads CAISESGRAETQYF.